This T cell receptor (beta chain) was sequenced in a study of OX40 agonist ivuxolimab in advanced cancers. Study overall: An anti-OX40 (CD134) antibody with agonistic activity, ivuxolimab, was administered to patients. Three individuals attained partial responses, comprising one hepatocellular carcinoma case and two cutaneous melanoma cases. Of mixed ages from about 20 to 80 and averaging around 60 years, the group was roughly 85% male. Each dose-escalation patient presented with hepatocellular carcinoma, melanoma, renal cell or head and neck cancer.

Repertoires were generated with immunoSEQ multiplex PCR, while TCRdb's copy carries only in-frame clones and drops some. The sample lists roughly 38,000 clones, 74% occurring once. The germline CDR1 and CDR2 sequences are DFQATT and SNEGSKA (reference sequence). CDR3 length: 11 residues. V lost 1 base to trimming and J lost 6 bases, with 6 bases between them. The TCR sequence derives from an adult with an advanced solid tumor such as melanoma, head and neck, liver or kidney cancer. The sample consisted of CD4+ or CD8+ T cells sorted from blood, taken in a trial of the OX40 agonist ivuxolimab. The V gene is TRBV20-1, the J gene TRBJ1-2; D ambiguous. The CDR3 DNA reads as TGCAGTGCTAGAGGGGAAAATGGCTACACCTTC. It yields the protein CSARGENGYTF.